A single count supports the clone carrying this T cell receptor (beta chain). Its antigen is as yet unknown. Semi-nested PCR with Nested Universal Primer A followed constant-region reverse priming of full-length variable regions. MiXCR, applied by TCRdb to the 5' RACE reads, yields one record per CDR3 protein. The sample yields 7,000 or so distinct CDR3 sequences, approximately 55% seen once. Study conclusions and caveats: The larger-cohort validation was restricted to a single TCR beta V-J rearrangement rather than whole repertoires. Tumor Tregs overlapped most with tumor, then blood, naive CD4+ cells.

Naive CD4+ cells had CD25+ Tregs removed. The CDR3 contains 16 residues. Germline V gene lookup returns CDR1 SSHAT and CDR2 FNYEAQ (reference sequence). J lost 2 bases, V lost 0 bases, and 3 bases had no gene match. The chain employs TRBV7-7 and TRBJ2-5; 10 bases are a match to TRBD2. Sequenced input: naive CD4+ T cells sorted from a lymph node. As to subset: naive CD4+ T cells, CD4+CD45RA+CD25-. The clonotype was recovered from a female donor with breast cancer. The CDR3 coding sequence is TGTGCCAGCAGCTTAGCGACTAGCGGGTGGCAAGAGACCCAGTACTTC. Amino acids: CASSLATSGWQETQYF.